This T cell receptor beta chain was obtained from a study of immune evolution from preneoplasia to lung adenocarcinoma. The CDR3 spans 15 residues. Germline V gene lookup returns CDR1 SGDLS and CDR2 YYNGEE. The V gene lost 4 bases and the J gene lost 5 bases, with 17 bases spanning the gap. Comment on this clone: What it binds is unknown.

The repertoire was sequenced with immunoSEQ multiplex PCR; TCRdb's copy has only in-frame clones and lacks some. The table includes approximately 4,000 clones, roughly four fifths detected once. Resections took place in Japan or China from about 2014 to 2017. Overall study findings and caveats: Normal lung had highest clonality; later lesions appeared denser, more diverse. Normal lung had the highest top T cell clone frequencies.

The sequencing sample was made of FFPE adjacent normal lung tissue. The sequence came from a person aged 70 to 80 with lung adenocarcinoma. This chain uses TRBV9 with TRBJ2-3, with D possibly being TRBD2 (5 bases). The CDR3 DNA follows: TGTGCCAGCAGCCGACTAAACCTCGAGCTAGATACGCAGTATTTT. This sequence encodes CASSRLNLELDTQYF.